Shown below are 13 T cell receptor beta chains from a single sample sequenced in a study of blood T cell repertoires in COVID-19. Some clones are missing from TCRdb's copy, which holds only in-frame ones; the method was immunoSEQ multiplex PCR. This sample carries approximately 200,000 clones, approximately 90% of them seen once, and the ten largest clones take roughly 2%. Sequenced sample: peripheral blood. The source of these receptors is a man in his 70s with active or convalescent COVID-19.

This sequence joins TRBV4-3 and TRBJ2-7, with a tentative D call TRBD2 (6 bases). Germline CDR1 and CDR2: LGHNA and YSLEER. V gave up 3 bases and J gave up 2 bases, with 17 bases separating them. This CDR3 has 16 amino acids. The CDR3 DNA reads TGCGCCAGCAGCCAGAGCAGTCGGGGGATCGCCTACGAGCAGTACTTC. Translating gives CASSQSSRGIAYEQYF.

This clone appeared a few times. The genes are TRBV5-1 and TRBJ1-2; TRBD1 matches 7 bases. V lost 4 bases to trimming and J lost 5 bases; unmatched junction nucleotides: 5. The CDR3 spans 13 residues. Germline loops: CDR1 SGHRS, CDR2 YFSETQ. The CDR3 DNA reads TGCGCCAGCAGCCCGTCAGGGGGGTATGGCTACACCTTC. Its protein is CASSPSGGYGYTF.

This clone has just one count. The chain has TRBV9 and TRBJ1-3; D not resolved. With 0 bases removed from V and 2 bases from J, the gap between germline ends came to 15 bases. Germline CDR1 and CDR2: SGDLS and YYNGEE. This CDR3 contains 17 residues. This CDR3 is CASSVAGVGRTGNTIYF. Written as DNA, the CDR3 is TGTGCCAGCAGCGTAGCTGGTGTGGGGAGAACTGGAAACACCATATATTTT. Full variable domain (missing parts from reference TRBV9 and TRBJ1-3): DSGVTQTPKHLITATGQRVTLRCSPRSGDLSVYWYQQSLDQGLQFLIQYYNGEERAKGNILERFSAQQFPDLHSELNLSSLELGDSALYFCASSVAGVGRTGNTIYFGEGSWLTVV.

This clone was seen a few times. In the same sample, other DNA sequences code for this CDR3. J is TRBJ2-2 and V is TRBV10-1; 7 bases match TRBD1. CDR1 and CDR2 from the germline V gene are WNHNN and SYGVQD (reference sequence). Trimming took 3 bases from V and 4 from J; bases not matched to a gene: 2. The CDR3 covers 14 residues. The CDR3 coding sequence is TGCGCCAGCAGTGATCCAGGGGGCACCGGGGAGCTGTTTTTT. The encoded protein is CASSDPGGTGELFF.

J is TRBJ2-3 and V is TRBV5-4; weak D call: TRBD2 (6 bases). Trimming removed 6 bases at V and 9 bases at J, with 20 bases between. The CDR3 is made up of 14 amino acids. From germline, CDR1 is SGHNT and CDR2 YYREEE (reference sequence). This CDR3 reads CASNSRGFGSTQYF. In nucleotides, the CDR3 is TGTGCCAGCAACTCGCGGGGTTTTGGTAGCACGCAGTATTTT.

The rearrangement links TRBV6-2 or TRBV6-3 to TRBJ1-5, with D maybe TRBD1 (5 bases). The CDR3 is 15 residues long. Trimming pared 6 bases from V and 3 bases from J, leaving 15 bases between. Germline values: CDR1 MNHEY, CDR2 SVGEGT. The CDR3 region is CASSLWGGVNQPQHF. CDR3 nucleotides: TGTGCCAGCAGCCTATGGGGGGGGGTCAATCAGCCCCAGCATTTT.

In DNA form, the CDR3 reads TGTGCCAGCAACGGGGACAGGGTGGATGAGACCCAGTACTTC. Amino acids: CASNGDRVDETQYF. The chain joins TRBV2 to TRBJ2-5; 9 bases agree with TRBD1. Trimming removed 7 bases from V and 5 bases from J; junction bases left unmatched: 8. The V gene's germline CDR1 is SNHLY and CDR2 FYNNEI. CDR3 length equals 14 residues.

The CDR3 is CAWGRGPRQPQHF. Written as DNA, the CDR3 is TGTGCCTGGGGCAGGGGGCCACGACAGCCCCAGCATTTT. The chain joins TRBV30 to TRBJ1-5; 8 bases agree with TRBD1. CDR1 and CDR2 from the germline V gene are GTSNPN and SVGIG (reference sequence). The CDR3 sequence is 13 residues long. V shed 5 bases and J 7 bases; nucleotides not matched to a gene: 7.

V gene TRBV6-4 combines with J gene TRBJ2-7; 7 positions agree with TRBD1. V dropped 2 bases and J dropped 12; count of bases not matched to a gene: 13. The CDR3 runs 14 residues. Germline V CDR1 and CDR2: MRHNA, SNTAGT. CDR3 region: CASSDRDSSMQGYF. CDR3 bases: TGTGCCAGCAGTGACAGGGACAGTTCCATGCAGGGGTACTTC.

This chain links TRBV5-1 with TRBJ2-7; 8 nucleotides line up with TRBD1. The CDR3 spans 14 residues. The V gene's germline CDR1 is SGHRS and CDR2 YFSETQ. The junction had 3 bases not matched to a gene; V was cut back by 0 bases and J by 4 bases. The CDR3 coding sequence is TGCGCCAGCAGCTTGGCCAGGGGGCAATACGAGCAGTACTTC. Its protein is CASSLARGQYEQYF.

The chain recombines TRBV5-1 with TRBJ1-5; D is perhaps TRBD1 (6 bases). Per germline, CDR1 SGHRS and CDR2 YFSETQ. V gave up 4 bases and J gave up 6 bases, with 11 bases separating them. The CDR3 consists of 13 residues. The CDR3 sequence: CASSVGGGQPQHF. The CDR3 nucleotides are TGCGCCAGCAGCGTAGGGGGGGGTCAGCCCCAGCATTTT.

The chain has TRBV12-3 or TRBV12-4 and TRBJ1-5, with D possibly being TRBD1 (6 bases). The germline V and J ends were trimmed by 6 bases and 3 bases, with 9 bases remaining between them. The length of the CDR3 is 13 residues. CDR3 coding DNA: TGTGCCAGCAGCGGACAGTACAATCAGCCCCAGCATTTT. This encodes CASSGQYNQPQHF.

This clone was seen a single time. The chain couples TRBV7-9 to TRBJ2-3; D gene uncertain. This CDR3 spans 13 amino acids. The germline V and J ends were trimmed by 2 bases and 3 bases, with 6 bases remaining between them. Per the germline V gene, CDR1 is SEHNR and CDR2 is FQNEAQ (reference sequence). CDR3 protein: CASSLLRTDTQYF. The CDR3 DNA reads TGTGCCAGCAGCTTACTCCGGACAGATACGCAGTATTTT.